This is a list of T cell receptor beta chains from one sample in a study of early T cells in non-severe SARS-CoV-2 infection. MiXCR, run by TCRdb on the 5' RACE reads, gives a single entry per CDR3 protein. The sample holds 45,000 to 60,000 distinct CDR3 sequences, 8.7% seen once. Material: whole blood, obtained at baseline. All receptors come from an adult who was a healthcare worker with PCR-confirmed SARS-CoV-2 infection or an uninfected control (not recorded which). Both conserved end residues are part of each CDR3. Each record gives: V gene, D gene, clone size, J gene, CDR3 protein, CDR3 DNA. A D gene is named only where the DNA matches it firmly. The listing skips clone size in some rows; elsewhere it reads once, few, many or a size class.

>TRBV10-2|TRBD1|few|TRBJ1-1
CASRDRGSTEAFF
TGCGCCAGCAGGGACAGGGGATCCACTGAAGCTTTCTTT
>TRBV2|NA|NA|TRBJ2-1
CASREGLSYNEQFF
TGTGCCAGCAGGGAGGGGTTATCCTACAATGAGCAGTTCTTC
>TRBV7-2|NA|few|TRBJ2-1
CASSRSGYNEQFF
TGTGCCAGCAGCAGGAGCGGTTACAATGAGCAGTTCTTC
>TRBV5-1|NA|many|TRBJ2-5
CASSRIIQGIAPETQYF
TGCGCCAGCAGCCGTATTATACAGGGCATAGCACCAGAGACCCAGTACTTC
>TRBV2|TRBD1|NA|TRBJ2-1
CASTTGQGAGEQFF
TGTGCCAGCACCACGGGACAGGGAGCAGGGGAGCAGTTCTTC
>TRBV2|TRBD1|many|TRBJ2-7
CASRGPGQWLEQYF
TGTGCCAGCAGGGGACCGGGACAGTGGTTGGAGCAGTACTTC
>TRBV10-3|NA|many|TRBJ2-1
CAIGGTYNEQFF
TGTGCCATCGGGGGGACCTACAATGAGCAGTTCTTC
>TRBV7-9|TRBD1|NA|TRBJ2-1
CASSYGGQGEQFF
TGTGCCAGCAGCTACGGGGGACAGGGTGAGCAGTTCTTC
>TRBV6-2/TRBV6-3|NA|NA|TRBJ2-2
CASSRWVHTGELFF
TGTGCCAGCAGTCGGTGGGTCCACACCGGGGAGCTGTTTTTT
>TRBV12-3/TRBV12-4|TRBD1|NA|TRBJ2-3
CASSAADRAGDTQYF
TGTGCCAGCAGCGCCGCCGACAGGGCCGGGGATACGCAGTATTTT
>TRBV28|TRBD2|NA|TRBJ2-3
CACSLLGREGRDTQYF
TGTGCCTGCAGTTTACTTGGACGGGAGGGCAGAGATACGCAGTATTTT
>TRBV12-3/TRBV12-4|NA|many|TRBJ2-1
CASTLGLYGEQFF
TGTGCCAGCACCCTAGGGCTATATGGGGAGCAGTTCTTC
>TRBV19|NA|medium-sized|TRBJ1-5
CASTPDRSNQPQHF
TGTGCCAGTACTCCCGACAGGAGCAATCAGCCCCAGCATTTT
>TRBV6-5|TRBD2|NA|TRBJ2-1
CASSYSSAWGGVGYNEQFF
TGTGCCAGCAGTTACTCGAGCGCCTGGGGGGGAGTAGGGTACAATGAGCAGTTCTTC
>TRBV19|NA|few|TRBJ2-3
CASGRVTSDTQYF
TGTGCCAGTGGGCGGGTAACCTCAGATACGCAGTATTTT
>TRBV6-6|TRBD1|many|TRBJ1-5
CASSSGGSNQPQHF
TGTGCCAGCAGCTCAGGGGGGAGCAATCAGCCCCAGCATTTT
>TRBV6-5|NA|NA|TRBJ1-1
CASRTTENTEAFF
TGTGCCAGCAGGACTACGGAGAACACTGAAGCTTTCTTT
>TRBV2|TRBD1|many|TRBJ2-5
CASTLEQGLLQETQYF
TGTGCCAGCACCCTGGAACAGGGGCTATTACAAGAGACCCAGTACTTC
>TRBV29-1|NA|many|TRBJ2-5
CSVGGLQGETQYF
TGCAGCGTTGGGGGACTCCAAGGAGAGACCCAGTACTTC
>TRBV12-3/TRBV12-4|NA|NA|TRBJ1-2
CASSPQATNYGYTF
TGTGCCAGCAGTCCTCAGGCCACTAACTATGGCTACACCTTC
>TRBV12-3/TRBV12-4|TRBD1|few|TRBJ2-1
CASRPLGTGYNEQFF
TGTGCCAGCAGACCGTTGGGGACAGGGTACAATGAGCAGTTCTTC
>TRBV7-9|NA|many|TRBJ1-2
CASSPAGRVYGYTF
TGTGCCAGCAGCCCCGCCGGCAGGGTGTATGGCTACACCTTC
>TRBV7-9|NA|NA|TRBJ1-6
CASSLALSNSPLHF
TGTGCCAGCAGCTTAGCGCTAAGTAATTCACCCCTCCACTTT
>TRBV14|NA|many|TRBJ2-3
CASSQDHTGRTDTQYF
TGTGCCAGCAGCCAAGATCACACAGGGCGCACAGATACGCAGTATTTT
>TRBV12-5|NA|many|TRBJ1-1
CASTPPGHVEAFF
TGTGCTAGTACACCCCCTGGGCATGTTGAAGCTTTCTTT